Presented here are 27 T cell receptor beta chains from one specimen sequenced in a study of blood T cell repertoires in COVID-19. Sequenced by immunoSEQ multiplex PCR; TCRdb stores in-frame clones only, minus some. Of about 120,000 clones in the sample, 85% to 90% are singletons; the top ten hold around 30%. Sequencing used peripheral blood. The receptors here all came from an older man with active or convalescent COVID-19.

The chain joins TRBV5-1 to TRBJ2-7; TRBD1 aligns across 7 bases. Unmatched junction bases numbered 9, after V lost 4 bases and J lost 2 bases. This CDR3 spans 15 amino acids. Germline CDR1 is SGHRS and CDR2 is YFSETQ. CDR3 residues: CASSPSSGTAYEQYF. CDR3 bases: TGCGCCAGCAGCCCCAGCTCCGGGACAGCCTACGAGCAGTACTTC.

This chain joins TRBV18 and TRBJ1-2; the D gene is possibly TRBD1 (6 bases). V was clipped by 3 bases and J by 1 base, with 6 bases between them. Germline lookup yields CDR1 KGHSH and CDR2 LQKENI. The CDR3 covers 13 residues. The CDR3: CASSPDSNYGYTF. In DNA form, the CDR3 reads TGTGCCAGCTCACCGGACAGTAACTATGGCTACACCTTC.

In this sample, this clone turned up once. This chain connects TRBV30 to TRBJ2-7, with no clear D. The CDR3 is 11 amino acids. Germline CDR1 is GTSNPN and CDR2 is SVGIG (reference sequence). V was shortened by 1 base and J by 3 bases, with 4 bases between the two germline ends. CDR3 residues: CAWSAVYEQYF. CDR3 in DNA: TGTGCCTGGAGTGCTGTCTACGAGCAGTACTTC.

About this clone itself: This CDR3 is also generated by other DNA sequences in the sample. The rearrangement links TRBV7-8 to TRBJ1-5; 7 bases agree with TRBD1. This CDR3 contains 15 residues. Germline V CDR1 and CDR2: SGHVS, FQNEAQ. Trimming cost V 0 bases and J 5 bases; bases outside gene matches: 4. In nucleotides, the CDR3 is TGTGCCAGCAGCTTAGCGCAGGGGGTGGATCAGCCCCAGCATTTT. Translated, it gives CASSLAQGVDQPQHF.

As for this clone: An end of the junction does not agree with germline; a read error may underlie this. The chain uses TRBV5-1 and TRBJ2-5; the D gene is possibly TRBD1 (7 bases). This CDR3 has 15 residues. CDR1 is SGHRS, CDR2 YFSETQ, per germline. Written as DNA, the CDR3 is TGCGCCAGCATCTTGGGAGGTGACAGGGTAGAGACCCAGTACTTC. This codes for CASILGGDRVETQYF.

Here the CDR3 DNA reads TGTGCCAGCAGCTTTTTTATTGAGGTCGGTTACGAGCAGTACTTC. It is translated as CASSFFIEVGYEQYF. The chain employs TRBV7-2 and TRBJ2-7, with D unclear. Trimming took 3 bases from V and 4 from J, leaving 16 bases between them. CDR3 length equals 15 residues. Germline V CDR1 and CDR2: SGHTA, FQGNSA.

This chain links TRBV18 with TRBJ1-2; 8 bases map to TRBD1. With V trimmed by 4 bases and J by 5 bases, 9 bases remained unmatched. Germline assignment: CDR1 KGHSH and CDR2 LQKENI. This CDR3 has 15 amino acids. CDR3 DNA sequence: TGTGCCAGCTCACTTCGGACAGGGCTTGAGTATGGCTACACCTTC. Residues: CASSLRTGLEYGYTF.

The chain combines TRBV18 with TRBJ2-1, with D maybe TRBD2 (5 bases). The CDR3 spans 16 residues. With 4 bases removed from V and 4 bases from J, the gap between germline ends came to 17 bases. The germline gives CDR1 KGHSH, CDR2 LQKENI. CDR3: CASSQTSGAEYNEQFF. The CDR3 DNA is TGTGCCAGCTCACAAACAAGCGGAGCCGAATACAATGAGCAGTTCTTC. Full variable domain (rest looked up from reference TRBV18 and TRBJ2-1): NAGVMQNPRHLVRRRGQEARLRCSPMKGHSHVYWYRQLPEEGLKFMVYLQKENIIDESGMPKERFSAEFPKEGPSILRIQQVVRGDSAAYFCASSQTSGAEYNEQFFGPGTRLTVL.

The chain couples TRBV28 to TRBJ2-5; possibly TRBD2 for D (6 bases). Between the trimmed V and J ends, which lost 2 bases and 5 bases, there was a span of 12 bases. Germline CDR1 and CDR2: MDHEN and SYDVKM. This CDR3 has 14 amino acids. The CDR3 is CASSLDGSWETQYF. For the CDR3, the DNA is TGTGCCAGCAGTTTAGACGGGAGTTGGGAGACCCAGTACTTC.

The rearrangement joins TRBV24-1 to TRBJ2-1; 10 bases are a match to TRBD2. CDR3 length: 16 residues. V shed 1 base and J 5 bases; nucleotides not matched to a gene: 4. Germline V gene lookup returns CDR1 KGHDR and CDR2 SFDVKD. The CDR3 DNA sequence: TGTGCCACCAGTGATTTAATGGGACTAGCGAACAATGAGCAGTTCTTC. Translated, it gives CATSDLMGLANNEQFF.

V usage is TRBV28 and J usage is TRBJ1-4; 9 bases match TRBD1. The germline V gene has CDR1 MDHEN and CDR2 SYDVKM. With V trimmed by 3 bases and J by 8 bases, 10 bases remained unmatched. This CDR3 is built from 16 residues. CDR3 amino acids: CASSFGFWTGEEKLFF. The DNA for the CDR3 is TGTGCCAGCAGTTTCGGTTTTTGGACAGGGGAGGAAAAACTGTTTTTT.

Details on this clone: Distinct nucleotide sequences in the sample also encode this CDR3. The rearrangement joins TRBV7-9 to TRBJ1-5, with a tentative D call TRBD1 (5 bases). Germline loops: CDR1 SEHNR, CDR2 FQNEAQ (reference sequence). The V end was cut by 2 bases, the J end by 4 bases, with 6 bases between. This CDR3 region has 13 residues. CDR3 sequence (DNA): TGTGCCAGCAGCTTAACAGGAAATCAGCCCCAGCATTTT. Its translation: CASSLTGNQPQHF.

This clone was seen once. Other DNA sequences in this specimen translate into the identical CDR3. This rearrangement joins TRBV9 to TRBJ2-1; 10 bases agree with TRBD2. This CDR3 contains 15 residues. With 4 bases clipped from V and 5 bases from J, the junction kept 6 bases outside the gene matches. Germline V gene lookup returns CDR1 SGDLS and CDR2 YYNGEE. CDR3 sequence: CASSTKGLADNEQFF. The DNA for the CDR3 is TGTGCCAGCAGCACAAAAGGACTAGCGGACAATGAGCAGTTCTTC.

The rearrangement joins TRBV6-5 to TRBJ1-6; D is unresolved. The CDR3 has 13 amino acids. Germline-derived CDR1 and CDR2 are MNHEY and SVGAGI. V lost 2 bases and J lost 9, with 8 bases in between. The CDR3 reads CASSYREGSPLHF. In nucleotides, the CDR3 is TGTGCCAGCAGTTACCGAGAGGGTTCACCCCTCCACTTT.

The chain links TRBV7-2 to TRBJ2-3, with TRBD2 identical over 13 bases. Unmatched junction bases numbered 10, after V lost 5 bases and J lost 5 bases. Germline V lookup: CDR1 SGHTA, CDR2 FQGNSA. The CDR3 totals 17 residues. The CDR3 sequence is CASSTGLAGVGGDTQYF. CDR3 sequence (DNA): TGTGCCAGCAGCACAGGACTAGCGGGAGTAGGGGGAGATACGCAGTATTTT.

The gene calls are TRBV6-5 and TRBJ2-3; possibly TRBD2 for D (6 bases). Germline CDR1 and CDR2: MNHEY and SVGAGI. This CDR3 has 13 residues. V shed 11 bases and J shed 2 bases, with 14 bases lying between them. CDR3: CACHRGFTDTQYF. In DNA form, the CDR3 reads TGTGCCTGCCATCGGGGGTTCACAGATACGCAGTATTTT.

The CDR3 coding sequence is TGTGCCAGCAGCTTACAGGGGAATGGCTACACCTTC. The encoded protein is CASSLQGNGYTF. V and J are TRBV7-2 and TRBJ1-2; D is perhaps TRBD1 (6 bases). This CDR3 comprises 12 residues. CDR1 and CDR2 (germline): SGHTA, FQGNSA. The V gene lost 2 bases and the J gene lost 6 bases, with 7 bases spanning the gap.

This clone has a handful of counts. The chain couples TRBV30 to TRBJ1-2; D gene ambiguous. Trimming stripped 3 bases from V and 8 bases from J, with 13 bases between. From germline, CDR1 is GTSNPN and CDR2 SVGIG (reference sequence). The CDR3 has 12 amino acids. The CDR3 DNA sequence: TGTGCCTGGAGCAGACTCCTGAGGGGCTACACCTTC. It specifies CAWSRLLRGYTF. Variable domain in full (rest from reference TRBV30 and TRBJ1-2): SQTIHQWPATLVQPVGSPLSLECTVEGTSNPNLYWYRQAAGRGLQLLFYSVGIGQISSEVPQNLSASRPQDRQFILSSKKLLLSDSGFYLCAWSRLLRGYTFGSGTRLTVV.

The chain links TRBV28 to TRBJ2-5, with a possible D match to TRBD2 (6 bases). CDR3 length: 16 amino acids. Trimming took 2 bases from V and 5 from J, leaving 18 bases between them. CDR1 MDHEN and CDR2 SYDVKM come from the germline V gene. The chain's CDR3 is CASSLSRRGPWETQYF. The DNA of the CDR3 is TGTGCCAGCAGTTTAAGTAGGCGGGGCCCCTGGGAGACCCAGTACTTC.

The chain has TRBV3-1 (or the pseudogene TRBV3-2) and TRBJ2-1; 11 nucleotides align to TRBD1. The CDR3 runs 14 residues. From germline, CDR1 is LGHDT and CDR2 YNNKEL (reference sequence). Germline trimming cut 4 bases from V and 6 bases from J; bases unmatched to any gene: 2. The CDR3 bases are TGTGCCAGCAGCCGTGGGACAGGGGGCAATGAGCAGTTCTTC. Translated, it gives CASSRGTGGNEQFF.

CDR3 DNA sequence: TGTGCCAGCAGCAAAAGAGGTAGGGGGTTGAGGTACGAGCAGTACTTC. Its translation is CASSKRGRGLRYEQYF. This chain links TRBV21-1 with TRBJ2-7; TRBD1 is the table's D call, not checked against the DNA. TRBV21-1 is assigned pseudogene status. This CDR3 is 16 amino acids long.

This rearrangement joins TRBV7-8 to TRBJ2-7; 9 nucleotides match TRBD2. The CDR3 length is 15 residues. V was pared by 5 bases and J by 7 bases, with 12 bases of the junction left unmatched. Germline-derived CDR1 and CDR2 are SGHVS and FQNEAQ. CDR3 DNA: TGTGCCAGCAGCCCGACTAGCGGTCGCACGACAGAGCAGTACTTC. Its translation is CASSPTSGRTTEQYF.

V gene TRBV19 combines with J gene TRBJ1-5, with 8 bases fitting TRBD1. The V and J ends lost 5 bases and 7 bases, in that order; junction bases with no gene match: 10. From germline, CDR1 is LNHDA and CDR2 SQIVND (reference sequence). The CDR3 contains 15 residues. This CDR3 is CASSPGQEGWQPQHF. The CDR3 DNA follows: TGTGCCAGTAGTCCGGGACAGGAGGGTTGGCAGCCCCAGCATTTT.

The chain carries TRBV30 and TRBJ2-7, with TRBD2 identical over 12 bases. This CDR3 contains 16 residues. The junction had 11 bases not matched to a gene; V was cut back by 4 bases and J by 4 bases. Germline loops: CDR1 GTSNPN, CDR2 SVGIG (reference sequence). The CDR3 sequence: CAWTPPSGRASYEQYF. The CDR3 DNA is TGTGCCTGGACCCCACCTAGCGGGAGGGCCTCATACGAGCAGTACTTC.

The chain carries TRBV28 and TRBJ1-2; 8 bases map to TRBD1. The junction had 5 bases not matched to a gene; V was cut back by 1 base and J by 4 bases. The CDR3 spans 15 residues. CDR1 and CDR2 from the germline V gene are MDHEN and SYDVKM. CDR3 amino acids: CASSLSAQGAYGYTF. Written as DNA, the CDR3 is TGTGCCAGCAGTTTATCGGCTCAGGGGGCCTATGGCTACACCTTC.

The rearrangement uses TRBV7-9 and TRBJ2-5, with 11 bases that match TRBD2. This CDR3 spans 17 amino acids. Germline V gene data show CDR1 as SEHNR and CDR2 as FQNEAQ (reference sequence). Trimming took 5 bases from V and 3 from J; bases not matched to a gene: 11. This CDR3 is CASSRTSGTSGKETQYF. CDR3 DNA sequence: TGTGCCAGCAGCCGGACCTCCGGGACTAGCGGAAAAGAGACCCAGTACTTC.

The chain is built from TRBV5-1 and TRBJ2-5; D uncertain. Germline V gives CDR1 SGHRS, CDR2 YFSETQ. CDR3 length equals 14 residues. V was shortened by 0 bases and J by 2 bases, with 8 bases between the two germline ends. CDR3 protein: CASSLAVVQETQYF. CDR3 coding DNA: TGCGCCAGCAGCTTGGCGGTAGTACAAGAGACCCAGTACTTC. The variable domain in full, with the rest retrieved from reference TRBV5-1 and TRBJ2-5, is KAGVTQTPRYLIKTRGQQVTLSCSPISGHRSVSWYQQTPGQGLQFLFEYFSETQRNKGNFPGRFSGRQFSNSRSEMNVSTLELGDSALYLCASSLAVVQETQYFGPGTRLLVL.